These 9 T cell receptor beta chains share one sample of origin, sequenced in a study of shared clonotypes between healthy human individuals. The naive CD8 subset, CD45RO-negative cells positively selected for CCR7, excluded terminally differentiated effector memory CD45RA+ cells. Profiling relied on immunoSEQ multiplex PCR, and the TCRdb table lists in-frame clones only, not all of them. Of around 2.1 million clones listed, about 93% were seen once; the top ten hold roughly 1.7%. Input material: naive CD8+ T cells from PBMCs. The receptors come from a man aged 18 to 30 in good health. Some clones in this sample may be carry-over from other donors' samples.

The V gene is TRBV6-5, the J gene TRBJ2-5; 14 bases agree with TRBD2. CDR1 is MNHEY, CDR2 SVGAGI, per germline. There are 15 residues in the CDR3. The V gene end was trimmed by 6 bases and the J gene end by 2 bases; junction bases not matched to a gene: 2. CDR3 in DNA: TGTGCCAGCAGGGGACTAGCGGGAGTTCAAGAGACCCAGTACTTC. It codes for CASRGLAGVQETQYF.

The chain carries TRBV29-1 and TRBJ2-7; 8 nucleotides agree with TRBD1. This CDR3 has 14 residues. V shed 7 bases and J 0 bases; nucleotides not matched to a gene: 8. Germline lookup yields CDR1 SQVTM and CDR2 ANQGSEA. CDR3 in DNA: TGCAGCGCGGGCACCGGGACAGGCTCCTACGAGCAGTACTTC. Translating it yields CSAGTGTGSYEQYF.

This rearrangement joins TRBV6-1 to TRBJ2-7; D is undetermined. In germline, CDR1 is MNHNS, CDR2 SASEGT. Trimming cost V 2 bases and J 7 bases, with 15 bases left between them. The CDR3 sequence is 14 residues long. The CDR3 here is CASSEWMVNFEQYF. For the CDR3, the DNA is TGTGCCAGCAGTGAATGGATGGTAAACTTTGAGCAGTACTTC.

The chain recombines TRBV7-2 with TRBJ2-2, with 8 bases lining up with TRBD2. This CDR3 spans 16 amino acids. V was pared by 1 base and J by 4 bases, with 5 bases of the junction left unmatched. Germline loops: CDR1 SGHTA, CDR2 FQGNSA. This CDR3 reads CASSLGGGRFTGELFF. CDR3 bases: TGTGCCAGCAGCTTAGGCGGCGGGAGGTTCACCGGGGAGCTGTTTTTT.

The rearrangement joins TRBV7-8 to TRBJ2-1; D possibly corresponds to TRBD1 (6 bases). CDR1 and CDR2 from the germline V gene are SGHVS and FQNEAQ. This CDR3 is 12 amino acids long. The V end was cut by 5 bases, the J end by 10 bases, with 12 bases between. The CDR3 bases are TGTGCCAGCAGCAGGGGACAACGGGAGCAGTTCTTC. This sequence encodes CASSRGQREQFF.

The chain has TRBV9 and TRBJ1-2; 8 bases line up with TRBD1. CDR1 and CDR2 (germline): SGDLS, YYNGEE. With 5 bases clipped from V and 2 bases from J, the junction kept 8 bases outside the gene matches. The CDR3 runs to 15 residues. The CDR3 here is CASSDSRQGNYGYTF. As DNA, the CDR3 is TGTGCCAGCAGTGACAGTCGACAGGGGAACTATGGCTACACCTTC.

About this clone itself: Other nucleotide sequences in the sample specify the same CDR3. The V call is TRBV13, the J call TRBJ1-5; the D is unclear. Germline V lookup: CDR1 PRHDT, CDR2 FYEKMQ (reference sequence). The CDR3 extends over 14 amino acids. V dropped 0 bases and J dropped 7 bases, with 10 bases sitting between them. The CDR3 bases are TGTGCCAGCAGCTTAGGTGGCCGGGGACAGCCCCAGCATTTT. Translated, it gives CASSLGGRGQPQHF.

Points on this clone: The sample has other DNA sequences that encode this CDR3 too. V is TRBV28 and J is TRBJ2-1; possible D gene TRBD2, 5 bases. V lost 2 bases, J lost 0 bases, and 8 bases lay in between. The CDR3 is 15 amino acids. Looked up from germline, CDR1 is MDHEN and CDR2 is SYDVKM. DNA of the CDR3: TGTGCCAGCAGTTTAAGCGGTTTCTCCTACAATGAGCAGTTCTTC. Residues: CASSLSGFSYNEQFF. Together with reference TRBV28 and TRBJ2-1, the CDR3 gives the full variable domain: DVKVTQSSRYLVKRTGEKVFLECVQDMDHENMFWYRQDPGLGLRLIYFSYDVKMKEKGDIPEGYSVSREKKERFSLILESASTNQTSMYLCASSLSGFSYNEQFFGPGTRLTVL.

The J gene is TRBJ1-1, the V gene TRBV27; D is ambiguous. Germline V gene data show CDR1 as MNHEY and CDR2 as SMNVEV (reference sequence). CDR3 length equals 14 residues. V shed 5 bases and J shed 1 base, with 11 bases lying between them. CDR3 sequence: CASSPTTRNTEAFF. CDR3 coding DNA: TGTGCCAGCAGTCCAACAACGAGGAACACTGAAGCTTTCTTT.